Following are 30 T cell receptor beta chains from one sample sequenced in a study of cytomegalovirus exposure and HLA in healthy donors. Vbeta (60) and Jbeta (13) primers were used in the PCR. The protocol was immunoSEQ multiplex PCR, while the TCRdb copy is restricted to in-frame clones and leaves out a portion. The sample has 85,000 to 100,000 clones; about 80% are singletons. The sequenced material came from PBMCs. The receptors here all came from a male donor in good health and CMV-seropositive.

In regard to this clone: Germline and junction disagree at one end, which may indicate a read error. The gene calls are TRBV7-7 and TRBJ2-5, with 7 nucleotides matching TRBD1. The CDR3 length is 14 residues. Germline V lookup: CDR1 SSHAT, CDR2 FNYEAQ (reference sequence). CDR3 residues: CASSLDRPQETQYF. Written as DNA, the CDR3 is TGTGCTAGCAGCTTGGACAGGCCTCAAGAGACCCAGTACTTC. The full variable domain, with the rest looked up from reference TRBV7-7 and TRBJ2-5, is GAGVSQSPRYKVTKRGQDVTLRCDPISSHATLYWYQQALGQGPEFLTYFNYEAQPDKSGLPSDRFSAERPEGSISTLTIQRTEQRDSAMYRCASSLDRPQETQYFGPGTRLLVL.

This clone was seen a few times. The germline gene is not matched at one end of the junction; a read error may be the cause. The chain couples TRBV29-1 to TRBJ2-1; 10 bases map to TRBD1. CDR3 size: 15 residues. Looked up from germline, CDR1 is SQVTM and CDR2 is ANQGSEA. CDR3 residues: CSVEGTGDGIDEQFF. CDR3 coding DNA: TGCAGCGTGGAAGGGACAGGGGATGGGATCGATGAGCAGTTCTTC.

The genes are TRBV7-2 and TRBJ2-3; a possible D gene is TRBD1 (6 bases). Between the trimmed V and J ends, which lost 1 base and 3 bases, there was a span of 17 bases. The CDR3 consists of 17 residues. Germline CDR1 reads SGHTA; CDR2 reads FQGNSA. Here the CDR3 reads CASSLGPRGRTTDTQYF. CDR3 nucleotides: TGTGCCAGCAGCTTAGGTCCCAGGGGAAGGACGACAGATACGCAGTATTTT.

CDR3 coding DNA: TGCGCCAGCAGTCAATCCGCCCCGGGTAGCAATCAGCCCCAGCATTTT. Protein product: CASSQSAPGSNQPQHF. The rearrangement joins TRBV23-1 to TRBJ1-5, with D uncertain. TRBV23-1 is placed among ORFs of uncertain function. This CDR3 is built from 16 residues. V was cut by 0 bases and J by 0 bases, with 9 bases left in between.

The V call is TRBV6-1, the J call TRBJ1-5; possible D gene TRBD1, 6 bases. The CDR3 extends over 16 amino acids. Between the trimmed V and J ends, which lost 2 bases and 0 bases, there was a span of 11 bases. CDR1 is MNHNS, CDR2 SASEGT, per germline. Here the CDR3 DNA reads TGTGCCAGCAGTGAAATTGGGGGGGCTAGCAATCAGCCCCAGCATTTT. It encodes CASSEIGGASNQPQHF.

The V call is TRBV7-9, the J call TRBJ1-5, with TRBD1 as a possible D gene (6 bases). The CDR3 contains 17 residues. In germline, CDR1 is SEHNR, CDR2 FQNEAQ (reference sequence). V was shortened by 4 bases and J by 2 bases, with 18 bases between the two germline ends. CDR3 in amino acids: CASSSWTAGQGNQPQHF. CDR3 DNA sequence: TGTGCCAGCAGCTCGTGGACAGCCGGCCAAGGCAATCAGCCCCAGCATTTT.

This clone was seen a handful of times. V and J are TRBV6-5 and TRBJ2-7; 7 bases align to TRBD1. The junction had 7 bases not matched to a gene; V was cut back by 4 bases and J by 4 bases. Germline lookup yields CDR1 MNHEY and CDR2 SVGAGI. This CDR3 is built from 14 residues. The CDR3 nucleotides read TGTGCCAGCAGTTCTACAGGGGTGGCTTACGAGCAGTACTTC. This sequence encodes CASSSTGVAYEQYF.

The chain recombines TRBV7-2 with TRBJ1-6; D uncertain. V was trimmed by 5 bases and J by 8 bases, leaving 7 bases between them. CDR1 is SGHTA and CDR2 is FQGNSA in the germline V gene. The CDR3 spans 12 residues. The DNA for the CDR3 is TGTGCCAGCAGCCGAGCTGATTCACCCCTCCACTTT. Its translation is CASSRADSPLHF.

V usage is TRBV5-4 and J usage is TRBJ2-1; 10 bases are a match to TRBD2. J lost 4 bases, V lost 0 bases, and 4 bases had no gene match. The CDR3 extends over 16 amino acids. Germline V CDR1 and CDR2: SGHNT, YYREEE (reference sequence). CDR3 loop: CASSLALSGGYNEQFF. As DNA, the CDR3 is TGTGCCAGCAGCTTGGCCCTTAGCGGGGGGTACAATGAGCAGTTCTTC.

The chain joins TRBV29-1 to TRBJ1-1; 7 positions match TRBD1. The CDR3 is 13 residues long. CDR1 and CDR2 (germline): SQVTM, ANQGSEA. The junction had 8 bases not matched to a gene; V was cut back by 6 bases and J by 4 bases. CDR3 in DNA: TGCAGCGTCGCCCCGCAGGGGGGCACTGAAGCTTTCTTT. It translates to CSVAPQGGTEAFF.

This clone appeared a few times. CDR3 DNA sequence: TGTGCCAGCAGCGTAGGGGCGGGGGGATACAATGAGCAGTTCTTC. As protein: CASSVGAGGYNEQFF. The genes are TRBV9 and TRBJ2-1; the match to TRBD2 covers 8 bases. The V segment lost 0 bases and the J segment 4 bases; nucleotides outside the gene matches: 3. CDR3 length equals 15 residues. CDR1 and CDR2 from the germline V gene are SGDLS and YYNGEE. Full variable domain (remainder filled in from reference TRBV9 and TRBJ2-1): DSGVTQTPKHLITATGQRVTLRCSPRSGDLSVYWYQQSLDQGLQFLIQYYNGEERAKGNILERFSAQQFPDLHSELNLSSLELGDSALYFCASSVGAGGYNEQFFGPGTRLTVL.

J is TRBJ1-1 and V is TRBV4-3; 7 nucleotides align to TRBD1. CDR3 length: 14 amino acids. The V gene's germline CDR1 is LGHNA and CDR2 YSLEER. Unmatched junction bases numbered 4, after V lost 0 bases and J lost 6 bases. The DNA for the CDR3 is TGCGCCAGCAGCCAAGATAGGGGACAGTCTGAAGCTTTCTTT. Its protein product is CASSQDRGQSEAFF.

The chain has TRBV18 and TRBJ2-3, with D possibly being TRBD1 (6 bases). Per the germline V gene, CDR1 is KGHSH and CDR2 is LQKENI. The CDR3 extends over 15 amino acids. V lost 2 bases to trimming and J lost 2 bases, with 11 bases between them. The chain's CDR3 is CASSPITGTTDTQYF. In nucleotides, the CDR3 is TGTGCCAGCTCACCAATAACAGGGACCACAGATACGCAGTATTTT. The full variable domain, its missing parts supplied by reference TRBV18 and TRBJ2-3, is NAGVMQNPRHLVRRRGQEARLRCSPMKGHSHVYWYRQLPEEGLKFMVYLQKENIIDESGMPKERFSAEFPKEGPSILRIQQVVRGDSAAYFCASSPITGTTDTQYFGPGTRLTVL.

The rearrangement joins TRBV6-5 to TRBJ1-1, with D uncertain. The CDR3 length is 13 residues. Per germline, CDR1 MNHEY and CDR2 SVGAGI. Trimming pared 0 bases from V and 7 bases from J, leaving 9 bases between. CDR3 sequence: CASSYSSRNEAFF. The CDR3 bases are TGTGCCAGCAGTTACTCGTCCAGGAATGAAGCTTTCTTT.

The chain's CDR3 is CASSVGQGKETQYF. The CDR3 DNA reads TGCGCCAGCAGCGTGGGACAGGGAAAGGAGACCCAGTACTTC. The rearrangement links TRBV5-1 to TRBJ2-5, with TRBD1 matching 9 bases. The CDR3 sequence is 14 residues long. Losses at the gene ends were 4 bases for V and 5 bases for J; bases not matched to a gene: 6. Germline CDR1 is SGHRS and CDR2 is YFSETQ.

The chain employs TRBV6-6 and TRBJ2-3; D remains ambiguous. CDR1 is MNHNY, CDR2 SVGAGI, per germline (reference sequence). There are 15 residues in the CDR3. The ends were cut back, 2 bases at V and 0 bases at J, with 9 bases in the middle. The CDR3 region has the DNA TGTGCCAGCAGTTACGTTTCGAGGAGCACAGATACGCAGTATTTT. Its translation: CASSYVSRSTDTQYF.

The chain uses TRBV9 and TRBJ1-3; a weak D match, TRBD1 (5 bases). Germline V gene lookup returns CDR1 SGDLS and CDR2 YYNGEE. Between the trimmed V and J ends, which lost 4 bases and 1 base, there was a span of 12 bases. This CDR3 contains 15 residues. The CDR3 bases are TGTGCCAGCAGCACTCAGGACATATCTGGAAACACCATATATTTT. It specifies CASSTQDISGNTIYF.

The chain recombines TRBV6-5 with TRBJ1-2; the match to TRBD1 covers 12 bases. Germline loops: CDR1 MNHEY, CDR2 SVGAGI. The CDR3 spans 13 residues. V lost 6 bases to trimming and J lost 8 bases; unmatched junction nucleotides: 4. The CDR3 reads CASRWDRGQGYTF. CDR3 nucleotide sequence: TGTGCCAGCAGGTGGGACAGGGGGCAGGGCTACACCTTC.

The rearrangement joins TRBV4-2 to TRBJ1-1, with D possibly TRBD1 on 5 matching bases. V lost 0 bases to trimming and J lost 10 bases, with 18 bases between them. Germline V gene lookup returns CDR1 LGHNA and CDR2 YNFKEQ. CDR3 length equals 15 residues. The CDR3 region has the DNA TGTGCCAGCAGCCAAGATGTTGGCAGGGCGATTGGAGCTTTCTTT. The encoded protein is CASSQDVGRAIGAFF.

The chain couples TRBV25-1 to TRBJ2-5; 9 positions agree with TRBD2. The junction had 10 bases not matched to a gene; V was cut back by 2 bases and J by 3 bases. This CDR3 spans 17 amino acids. Germline assignment: CDR1 MGHDK and CDR2 SYGVNS. This CDR3 reads CASSEEKGSGGKETQYF. As DNA, the CDR3 is TGTGCCAGCAGTGAAGAGAAGGGGAGCGGGGGGAAAGAGACCCAGTACTTC. Complete variable domain (other parts from reference TRBV25-1 and TRBJ2-5): EADIYQTPRYLVIGTGKKITLECSQTMGHDKMYWYQQDPGMELHLIHYSYGVNSTEKGDLSSESTVSRIRTEHFPLTLESARPSHTSQYLCASSEEKGSGGKETQYFGPGTRLLVL.

The chain is built from TRBV18 and TRBJ2-2, with TRBD1 identical over 7 bases. The CDR3 spans 15 residues. V lost 5 bases and J lost 8; bases outside the gene matches: 11. From germline, CDR1 is KGHSH and CDR2 LQKENI. CDR3 coding DNA: TGTGCCAGCTCAGGACAGGACGGGAACCTGGGGGAGCTGTTTTTT. This codes for CASSGQDGNLGELFF. The whole variable domain, filled in from reference TRBV18 and TRBJ2-2, reads NAGVMQNPRHLVRRRGQEARLRCSPMKGHSHVYWYRQLPEEGLKFMVYLQKENIIDESGMPKERFSAEFPKEGPSILRIQQVVRGDSAAYFCASSGQDGNLGELFFGEGSRLTVL.

The table lists this clone with a few counts. This chain connects TRBV4-1 to TRBJ1-1; TRBD1 agrees at 7 bases. Per the germline V gene, CDR1 is MGHRA and CDR2 is YSYEKL. CDR3 length: 14 residues. The V segment lost 5 bases and the J segment 4 bases; nucleotides outside the gene matches: 7. The CDR3 spells CASSTYRGGTEAFF. The CDR3 region has the DNA TGCGCCAGCAGCACTTACAGGGGAGGCACTGAAGCTTTCTTT.

The chain uses TRBV5-1 and TRBJ2-1; possibly TRBD2 for D (6 bases). The V end was cut by 5 bases, the J end by 12 bases, with 12 bases between. The CDR3 extends over 11 amino acids. Per the germline V gene, CDR1 is SGHRS and CDR2 is YFSETQ. CDR3 bases: TGCGCCAGCAGAAGGGACTTGTGGCAGTTCTTC. Translated, it gives CASRRDLWQFF.

The gene calls are TRBV13 and TRBJ2-5, with 11 nucleotides matching TRBD1. The V and J ends lost 5 bases and 0 bases, in that order; junction bases with no gene match: 5. CDR3 length: 16 amino acids. CDR1 PRHDT and CDR2 FYEKMQ come from the germline V gene (reference sequence). DNA for the CDR3: TGTGCCAGCAGCCTTGGACAGGGGGCAAACCAAGAGACCCAGTACTTC. Translating gives CASSLGQGANQETQYF.

This chain joins TRBV27 and TRBJ2-1; 10 bases fit TRBD2. Trimming cost V 4 bases and J 3 bases; bases outside gene matches: 3. This CDR3 comprises 15 residues. Germline values: CDR1 MNHEY, CDR2 SMNVEV (reference sequence). Here the CDR3 DNA reads TGTGCCAGCAGTTCTGCTAGCGGGGGCTACAATGAGCAGTTCTTC. It is translated as CASSSASGGYNEQFF.

This rearrangement joins TRBV9 to TRBJ2-5, with 11 positions matching TRBD2. The junction had 14 bases not matched to a gene; V was cut back by 3 bases and J by 1 base. Germline-derived CDR1 and CDR2 are SGDLS and YYNGEE. The CDR3 extends over 19 amino acids. As DNA, the CDR3 is TGTGCCAGCAGCGGACCCTCTTTAGCGGGGGGGATGGGCCAAGAGACCCAGTACTTC. Amino acids: CASSGPSLAGGMGQETQYF.

The chain employs TRBV19 and TRBJ2-7; perhaps TRBD1 as D (5 bases). The V and J ends lost 5 bases and 0 bases respectively, with 11 bases between them. Germline V CDR1 and CDR2: LNHDA, SQIVND (reference sequence). The CDR3 spans 14 residues. The CDR3 protein is CASSPPGFSYEQYF. In DNA, the CDR3 is TGTGCCAGTAGTCCCCCAGGGTTCTCCTACGAGCAGTACTTC.

This sequence joins TRBV14 and TRBJ2-7; the D is unclear. CDR1 is SGHDN, CDR2 FVKESK, per germline. Deletions cut 5 bases from V and 3 bases from J, with 5 bases between. The CDR3 extends over 11 amino acids. The CDR3 spells CASSASYEQYF. For the CDR3, the DNA is TGTGCCAGCAGCGCGAGCTACGAGCAGTACTTC.

The J gene is TRBJ1-2, the V gene TRBV4-1; TRBD1 agrees at 9 bases. The CDR3 sequence is 17 residues long. Trimming removed 2 bases from V and 4 bases from J; junction bases left unmatched: 11. The germline V gene encodes CDR1 MGHRA and CDR2 YSYEKL. CDR3 nucleotides: TGCGCCAGCAGCCAATCACTGACCGGGACAGGGATCTATGGCTACACCTTC. Protein sequence: CASSQSLTGTGIYGYTF.

The chain recombines TRBV15 with TRBJ2-7, with D tentatively TRBD2 (5 bases). This CDR3 region has 15 residues. Trimming removed 0 bases at V and 6 bases at J, with 15 bases between. CDR1 and CDR2 (germline): LNHNV, YYDKDF (reference sequence). DNA for the CDR3: TGTGCCACCAGCAGAGACAGAGGCAGGAGCGGCGAGCAGTACTTC. Its protein is CATSRDRGRSGEQYF.